The source of this T cell receptor beta chain is a study of response to subunit inactivated influenza vaccine. Study outcomes and limitations: The authors suggested that every seasonal influenza vaccination recruits few new T cells.

V was pared by 5 bases and J by 1 base, with 5 bases between. The CDR3 runs to 12 residues. Germline assignment: CDR1 MNHEY and CDR2 SVGAGI. As concerns this clonotype: Its target is not known.

TCRdb independently ran MiXCR on the RT-PCR reads; one entry per CDR3 protein. Here the sample spans roughly 670,000 distinct CDR3 sequences, roughly 15% being singletons. The sequence derives from a man between 50 and 59 years old who received an inactivated influenza vaccine. This specimen was PBMCs from blood, taken around two weeks before vaccination. The chain has TRBV6-5 and TRBJ1-1; D ambiguous. This chain's CDR3 is CASSARNTEAFF. Here the CDR3 DNA reads TGTGCCAGCAGTGCAAGGAACACTGAAGCTTTCTTT.